Shown below are 26 T cell receptor beta chains from a single sample sequenced in a study of cytomegalovirus exposure and HLA in healthy donors. A multiplex PCR was run with 60 Vbeta primers and 13 Jbeta primers. Sequencing was performed with immunoSEQ multiplex PCR; in TCRdb, only in-frame clones are kept and a portion is missing. This table has tens of thousands of clones, about two thirds appearing once. The sequenced material came from PBMCs. The receptors stem from a woman aged 50 to 60 in good health and CMV-seropositive.

V usage is TRBV7-6 and J usage is TRBJ2-5; D might be TRBD1 (7 bases). V was trimmed by 5 bases and J by 4 bases, leaving 8 bases between them. The CDR3 is 12 residues long. In germline, CDR1 is SGHVS, CDR2 FNYEAQ. The CDR3: CASSQGGETQYF. The CDR3 nucleotides read TGTGCCAGCAGCCAGGGGGGAGAGACCCAGTACTTC. The complete variable domain, with remaining parts taken from reference TRBV7-6 and TRBJ2-5, reads GAGVSQSPRYKVTKRGQDVALRCDPISGHVSLYWYRQALGQGPEFLTYFNYEAQQDKSGLPNDRFSAERPEGSISTLTIQRTEQRDSAMYRCASSQGGETQYFGPGTRLLVL.

The chain uses TRBV5-1 and TRBJ2-7, with TRBD1 matching over 9 bases. Trimming at V came to 4 bases and at J to 0 bases, leaving 5 bases not matched to a gene. The V gene's germline CDR1 is SGHRS and CDR2 YFSETQ. This CDR3 comprises 15 residues. CDR3 amino acids: CASSGGQGTSYEQYF. CDR3 DNA sequence: TGCGCCAGCAGCGGGGGACAGGGAACCTCCTACGAGCAGTACTTC.

The V and J genes are TRBV5-4 and TRBJ2-2; 14 positions agree with TRBD2. CDR1 and CDR2 from the germline V gene are SGHNT and YYREEE (reference sequence). CDR3 length: 18 amino acids. J lost 6 bases, V lost 4 bases, and 11 bases had no gene match. The CDR3 spells CASSTRLAGGRWAGELFF. CDR3 in DNA: TGTGCCAGCAGCACCCGACTAGCGGGAGGGAGGTGGGCCGGGGAGCTGTTTTTT.

This clone was recorded only once. The CDR3 nucleotides are TGTGCCAGCAGCACCTTGGACAGTCGCAACGAGCAGTACTTC. The encoded protein is CASSTLDSRNEQYF. The chain is built from TRBV7-9 and TRBJ2-7; D possibly corresponds to TRBD1 (6 bases). The V and J ends lost 5 bases and 5 bases respectively, with 16 bases between them. CDR1 and CDR2 (germline): SEHNR, FQNEAQ (reference sequence). The CDR3 contains 14 residues.

This clone was counted once. The gene calls are TRBV4-3 and TRBJ2-7, with D maybe TRBD1 (6 bases). Per germline, CDR1 LGHNA and CDR2 YSLEER. The CDR3 has 14 residues. V lost 0 bases and J 3 bases, leaving 9 bases between the germline ends. The chain's CDR3 is CASSQEQGDYEQYF. In DNA form, the CDR3 reads TGCGCCAGCAGCCAAGAACAGGGAGACTACGAGCAGTACTTC.

This sequence joins TRBV29-1 and TRBJ1-2; D possibly corresponds to TRBD1 (5 bases). In germline, CDR1 is SQVTM, CDR2 ANQGSEA. Trimming shortened V by 6 bases and J by 4 bases, and 12 bases separated the two germline ends. This CDR3 region has 12 residues. CDR3 in DNA: TGCAGCGTCGGGGGGGAACTCTATGGCTACACCTTC. It specifies CSVGGELYGYTF.

The rearrangement uses TRBV19 and TRBJ1-3, with TRBD1 matching 9 bases. Germline values: CDR1 LNHDA, CDR2 SQIVND (reference sequence). The CDR3 runs to 14 residues. V lost 5 bases to trimming and J lost 3 bases; unmatched junction nucleotides: 2. The chain's CDR3 is CASSRQGVGNTIYF. The CDR3 DNA reads TGTGCCAGTAGTCGACAGGGGGTTGGAAACACCATATATTTT.

The chain carries TRBV4-2 and TRBJ1-2, with D unclear. Germline V CDR1 and CDR2: LGHNA, YNFKEQ. The CDR3 covers 15 residues. The V end lost 0 bases, the J end lost 3 bases, and 11 bases lay between the germline ends. CDR3 in amino acids: CASSQDPKSDYGYTF. Here the CDR3 DNA reads TGTGCCAGCAGCCAAGATCCCAAGTCGGACTATGGCTACACCTTC.

The rearrangement links TRBV11-2 to TRBJ1-5; D is unresolved. Trimming took 2 bases from V and 5 from J, leaving 10 bases between them. Germline-derived CDR1 and CDR2 are SGHAT and FQNNGV. This CDR3 is 14 amino acids long. The CDR3 loop is CASSLLERDQPQHF. CDR3 bases: TGTGCCAGCAGCTTATTGGAGCGAGATCAGCCCCAGCATTTT.

The V and J genes are TRBV2 and TRBJ2-1, with 10 bases aligning to TRBD2. The V and J ends lost 7 bases and 6 bases, in that order; junction bases with no gene match: 6. This CDR3 has 14 residues. Per the germline V gene, CDR1 is SNHLY and CDR2 is FYNNEI. CDR3 nucleotide sequence: TGTGCCAGCACCCCTAGCGGGAGCCTCAATGAGCAGTTCTTC. Translated, it gives CASTPSGSLNEQFF.

The CDR3 coding sequence is TGTGCCTGGAGTGGAACGACAGGGGGTGTAGGTCAGCCCCAGCATTTT. Translation gives CAWSGTTGGVGQPQHF. The V call is TRBV30, the J call TRBJ1-5; TRBD1 aligns across 9 bases. V shed 1 base, J shed 6 bases, and the junction held 10 bases outside the gene matches. The V gene's germline CDR1 is GTSNPN and CDR2 SVGIG (reference sequence). CDR3 length: 16 residues.

The CDR3 DNA is TGTGCCAGCAGCTACGACAGGGGGCCTTATGGCTACACCTTC. It encodes CASSYDRGPYGYTF. This rearrangement joins TRBV7-2 to TRBJ1-2; 10 nucleotides align to TRBD1. The V gene end was trimmed by 4 bases and the J gene end by 5 bases; junction bases not matched to a gene: 4. Germline V gene data show CDR1 as SGHTA and CDR2 as FQGNSA. The CDR3 has 14 residues.

The V gene is TRBV4-3, the J gene TRBJ2-3; TRBD1 might be the D (6 bases). CDR3 length: 16 amino acids. With 4 bases removed from V and 5 bases from J, the gap between germline ends came to 19 bases. Germline-derived CDR1 and CDR2 are LGHNA and YSLEER. The CDR3 spells CASSLSGAGVIDTQYF. The DNA of the CDR3 is TGCGCCAGCAGCCTCTCCGGCGCAGGGGTCATAGATACGCAGTATTTT.

The chain employs TRBV19 and TRBJ1-5; unclear D gene. V was trimmed by 6 bases and J by 7 bases, leaving 13 bases between them. The CDR3 loop spans 13 amino acids. The germline V gene has CDR1 LNHDA and CDR2 SQIVND (reference sequence). CDR3 sequence (DNA): TGTGCCAGTAGGGGTGGACTTGGGCAGCCCCAGCATTTT. Its protein is CASRGGLGQPQHF. Variable domain in full (rest from reference TRBV19 and TRBJ1-5): DGGITQSPKYLFRKEGQNVTLSCEQNLNHDAMYWYRQDPGQGLRLIYYSQIVNDFQKGDIAEGYSVSREKKESFPLTVTSAQKNPTAFYLCASRGGLGQPQHFGDGTRLSIL.

The CDR3 reads CASSEGDYGYTF. The CDR3 DNA reads TGTGCCAGCAGTGAGGGGGACTATGGCTACACCTTC. This chain links TRBV6-6 with TRBJ1-2, with D possibly TRBD1 on 6 matching bases. The CDR3 is 12 residues long. CDR1 is MNHNY and CDR2 is SVGAGI in the germline V gene (reference sequence). Trimming cost V 5 bases and J 3 bases, with 7 bases left between them.

This clone has only one observation. The J gene is TRBJ1-6, the V gene TRBV7-2; 7 bases map to TRBD1. The J segment lost 14 bases and the V segment lost 5 bases, leaving 6 bases of the junction unmatched. The CDR3 extends over 12 amino acids. Germline CDR1 SGHTA, CDR2 FQGNSA. The CDR3 here is CASSPYQGALHF. The CDR3 nucleotides are TGTGCCAGCAGCCCGTACCAGGGGGCCCTCCACTTT.

This chain joins TRBV6-5 and TRBJ2-7, with D perhaps matching TRBD2 (5 bases). V lost 0 bases and J lost 3, with 15 bases in between. The CDR3 length is 16 residues. The germline gives CDR1 MNHEY, CDR2 SVGAGI. The chain's CDR3 is CASSYSRTGLGYEQYF. The CDR3, as DNA: TGTGCCAGCAGTTACTCGAGAACGGGGTTGGGCTACGAGCAGTACTTC.

This chain uses TRBV11-3 with TRBJ2-1; 8 bases agree with TRBD2. Trimming cost V 5 bases and J 7 bases; bases outside gene matches: 4. Looked up from germline, CDR1 is SGHNT and CDR2 is YENEEA. The CDR3 is 13 residues long. The CDR3 coding sequence is TGTGCCAGCAGCCGGACTAGCCCGAATGAGCAGTTCTTC. This sequence encodes CASSRTSPNEQFF.

Here the CDR3 reads CASSLAGLSGGTEAFF. In DNA form, the CDR3 reads TGTGCCAGCAGCTTAGCGGGACTCTCCGGTGGGACTGAAGCTTTCTTT. The V gene is TRBV7-2, the J gene TRBJ1-1; D is possibly TRBD1 (5 bases). The CDR3 covers 16 residues. V lost 0 bases to trimming and J lost 5 bases, with 16 bases between them. Germline assignment: CDR1 SGHTA and CDR2 FQGNSA.

The chain is built from TRBV6-5 and TRBJ1-2, with TRBD1 matching over 7 bases. The germline V gene encodes CDR1 MNHEY and CDR2 SVGAGI. The CDR3 loop spans 12 amino acids. V was pared by 5 bases and J by 8 bases, with 5 bases of the junction left unmatched. In DNA form, the CDR3 reads TGTGCCAGCAGTCTCCAGGGGGGAGGCTACACCTTC. Its protein product is CASSLQGGGYTF.

The J gene is TRBJ1-1, the V gene TRBV28, with a tentative D call TRBD1 (5 bases). Germline V gene data show CDR1 as MDHEN and CDR2 as SYDVKM. There are 13 residues in the CDR3. Trimming took off 3 bases at V and 5 bases at J, with 10 bases between the two ends. The CDR3 coding sequence is TGTGCCAGCAGTTTCGGGGGAGAAACTGAAGCTTTCTTT. Its protein product is CASSFGGETEAFF.

The chain has TRBV7-2 and TRBJ1-1; 10 bases agree with TRBD1. The CDR3 is 14 amino acids. CDR1 SGHTA and CDR2 FQGNSA come from the germline V gene. V shed 5 bases, J shed 6 bases, and the junction held 6 bases outside the gene matches. CDR3 in amino acids: CASSRTGGLAEAFF. CDR3 nucleotide sequence: TGTGCCAGCAGCCGGACAGGGGGATTGGCTGAAGCTTTCTTT.

The CDR3 bases are TGCGCCAGCAGTGACACAGGGGGCAAGGGTTCACCCCTCCACTTT. Protein sequence: CASSDTGGKGSPLHF. J is TRBJ1-6 and V is TRBV10-2; 9 bases line up with TRBD1. CDR3 length equals 15 residues. The V gene's germline CDR1 is WSHSY and CDR2 SAAADI. J was trimmed by 9 bases and V by 3 bases; bases with no gene match: 6.

The V gene is TRBV29-1, the J gene TRBJ2-3; D is ambiguous. Germline CDR1 reads SQVTM; CDR2 reads ANQGSEA. The ends were cut back, 0 bases at V and 4 bases at J, with 17 bases in the middle. The CDR3 runs to 16 residues. DNA for the CDR3: TGCAGCGTTGAAGATCTTGTTCCTGAGAACCCAGATACGCAGTATTTT. Its protein is CSVEDLVPENPDTQYF.

This clone came up once. V and J are TRBV7-2 and TRBJ2-7; 8 bases fit TRBD2. V lost 0 bases, J lost 3 bases, and 1 base stayed unmatched. CDR3 length equals 14 residues. CDR1 and CDR2 (germline): SGHTA, FQGNSA. The DNA for the CDR3 is TGTGCCAGCAGCTTAGCGGCGGGGGGCTACGAGCAGTACTTC. As protein: CASSLAAGGYEQYF.

This clone occurred once. This chain joins TRBV6-5 and TRBJ1-1; 8 nucleotides line up with TRBD1. CDR3 length equals 14 residues. Per the germline V gene, CDR1 is MNHEY and CDR2 is SVGAGI. V dropped 6 bases and J dropped 4; count of bases not matched to a gene: 7. CDR3 sequence: CASSLYGQGTEAFF. The CDR3 DNA sequence: TGTGCCAGCAGCCTCTACGGACAGGGCACTGAAGCTTTCTTT.